The TCR beta chain under discussion was sequenced for a study of blood T cell repertoires in COVID-19 (dated by TCRdb to between 2020 and 2021). Some background on the complete study: Collaborator samples came from the United States, Italy and Spain and covered acute and convalescent phases of COVID-19. Where HLA class I and class II types were available, the types were taken from metadata supplied by the sample provider, not from assay-based typing. The repertoires were released in a freely available public database meant as a resource for research on the immune response to SARS-CoV-2. The samples were drawn from the first 160 participants of the ongoing ImmuneRACE study and from some 1,300 subjects provided by 6 global collaborators. The prospective study material was composed of cDNA or gDNA derived from T cells, B-cell-depleted T cells, or PBMCs. Subjects who had been exposed to COVID-19, were actively infected with it, or had recovered from it provided the deeply sampled blood TCRbeta repertoires that made up the dataset. The sample metadata nearly always contained a de-identified subject ID, COVID-19 status, age in years and sex.

TCRbeta CDR3 regions were amplified from genomic DNA by means of the immunoSEQ Assay, a bias-controlled multiplex PCR. The authors' pipeline ran thus. The number of nucleated cells in each sample was estimated from the amplification of reference gene primers within the assay. Sequence reads were collapsed and filtered to measure the absolute abundance of every unique TCRbeta CDR3 rearrangement. For each sample, productive Simpson clonality was calculated as the square root of Simpson's diversity index across productive rearrangements. TCRdb took over this immuneACCESS table, retaining in-frame rearrangements with V and J assigned. Such tables are incomplete; in checked studies, under half of the missing clones stem from an unresolved V gene, and the remainder is unexplained. V, J and clone size are taken as reported in that table, and D and trimming were inferred from the DNA itself. The table for this sample lists 110,000 or so clones; 81% of them were counted only once. 30% to 45% of the sample belongs to the ten largest clones.

Overall study results and their limits: The amount of clinical and demographic metadata varied by source and participant and was provided uncurated.

The CDR3, from cysteine to phenylalanine, totals 14 residues. The retained sequence is limited to the CDR3, 42 bases, with the frame set at the first base. Trimming removed 5 bases from V and 2 bases from J; the gene matches leave 5 bases unexplained. The germline V gene (reference sequence) gives CDR1 as LNHDA and CDR2 as SQIVND. Each collaborating institution followed its own protocols to collect whole blood in K2EDTA tubes. For TCRbeta analysis, collaborators shipped samples as frozen whole blood, isolated PBMCs, or DNA extracted from either of those sample types. Remarks on this clone: Its antigen target is currently unknown. No per-base quality is available; no much larger clone lies one base away. Other DNA variants within this sample encode the same CDR3.

The sequenced material came from peripheral blood. This TCR came from a man at least 80 years old with acute or convalescent COVID-19. The chain joins TRBV19 to TRBJ1-1; the central 7 bases match TRBD1. The nucleotide sequence is TGTGCCAGTAGTGTACAGGGGCCCAACACTGAAGCTTTCTTT. This sequence encodes CASSVQGPNTEAFF.